The subject of this entry is one T cell receptor (beta chain). No antigen is known for it. At survey level, the immunoSEQ assay was run in its v3.0 version. Clones were sequenced by immunoSEQ multiplex PCR, and TCRdb holds only the in-frame ones, with some missing. The sample holds tens of thousands of clones, around 85% seen once. Trimming cost V 2 bases and J 3 bases, with 11 bases left between them. The CDR3 is 15 residues long. Germline V gene data show CDR1 as MNHNY and CDR2 as SVGAGI (reference sequence). This sample stems from a study of long-term antiretroviral therapy in people with HIV. The study's findings and limits: Neither ART adherence, viral resistance nor therapy changes were documented.

The material was unsorted PBMCs, obtained 1.2 years after starting antiretroviral therapy. The rearrangement joins TRBV6-6 to TRBJ2-1; D not certain. The receptor's source is a woman in her forties or fifties with HIV. The CDR3 nucleotides are TGTGCCAGCAGTTACGATCGCCTAGGCTACAATGAGCAGTTCTTC. It yields the protein CASSYDRLGYNEQFF.